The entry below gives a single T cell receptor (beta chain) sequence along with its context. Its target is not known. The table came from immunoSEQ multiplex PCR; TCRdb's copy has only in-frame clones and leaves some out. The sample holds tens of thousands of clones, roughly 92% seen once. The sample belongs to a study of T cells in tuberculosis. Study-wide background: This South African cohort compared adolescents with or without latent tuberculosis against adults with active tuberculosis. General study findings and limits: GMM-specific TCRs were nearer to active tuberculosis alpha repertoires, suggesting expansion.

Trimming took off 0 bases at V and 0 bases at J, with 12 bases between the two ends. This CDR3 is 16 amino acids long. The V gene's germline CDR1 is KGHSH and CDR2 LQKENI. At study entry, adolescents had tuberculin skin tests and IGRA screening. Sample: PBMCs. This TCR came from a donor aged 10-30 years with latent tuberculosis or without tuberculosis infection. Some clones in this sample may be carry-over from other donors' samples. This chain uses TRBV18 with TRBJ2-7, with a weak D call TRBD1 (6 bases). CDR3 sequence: CASSPPTGIGSYEQYF. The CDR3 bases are TGTGCCAGCTCACCACCTACAGGGATCGGCTCCTACGAGCAGTACTTC.